The 13 T cell receptor beta chains below all came from one sample that was sequenced in a study of blood T cell repertoires in COVID-19. Repertoires were generated with immunoSEQ multiplex PCR, while TCRdb's copy carries only in-frame clones and drops some. Counted here are approximately 300,000 clones, more than 85% occurring once; the ten biggest clones make up about 4%. Sequenced: PBMCs or T cells enriched from blood (not recorded which). The receptors shown here come from a woman between 25 and 40 years old who had been exposed to COVID-19.

About this clone: The sample contains more than one DNA sequence encoding this CDR3. The rearrangement joins TRBV12-3 or TRBV12-4 to TRBJ1-2; TRBD1 matches at 7 bases. After removal of 0 bases from V and 7 bases from J, the junction contained 2 bases not matched to a gene. The CDR3 consists of 13 residues. CDR3 region: CASSLAGGSGYTF. CDR3 DNA: TGTGCCAGCAGTTTAGCAGGGGGCTCTGGCTACACCTTC.

The V and J genes are TRBV2 and TRBJ2-2; TRBD2 agrees at 11 bases. J gave up 2 bases and V 1 base, and 6 bases lay outside the gene matches. Germline V gene sequence: CDR1 SNHLY, CDR2 FYNNEI. This CDR3 comprises 18 residues. The CDR3 DNA follows: TGTGCCAGCAGTGAAGGGCTAGCGGGGGGCGGAAACACCGGGGAGCTGTTTTTT. It codes for CASSEGLAGGGNTGELFF.

The CDR3: CATSRGPGQGNTEAFF. CDR3 bases: TGTGCCACCAGCAGAGGCCCCGGACAGGGGAACACTGAAGCTTTCTTT. V gene TRBV15 combines with J gene TRBJ1-1; the match to TRBD1 covers 8 bases. This CDR3 has 16 residues. Trimming cost V 1 base and J 1 base; bases outside gene matches: 5. CDR1 and CDR2 from the germline V gene are LNHNV and YYDKDF (reference sequence).

This clone was recorded only once. In nucleotides, the CDR3 is TGTGCCAGCAGTTTAGAACTTTCCTATGGCTACACCTTC. Amino acid sequence: CASSLELSYGYTF. The genes are TRBV12-3 or TRBV12-4 and TRBJ1-2; D uncertain. This CDR3 region has 13 residues. Trimming took 1 base from V and 4 from J, leaving 7 bases between them.

The chain couples TRBV14 to TRBJ2-7; D is possibly TRBD2 (5 bases). Germline loops: CDR1 SGHDN, CDR2 FVKESK. The CDR3 consists of 14 residues. Trimming left V 4 bases short and J 4 bases short, with 14 bases between. CDR3 nucleotides: TGTGCCAGCAGCCTGGCGAGGACGGGGTACGAGCAGTACTTC. Translation: CASSLARTGYEQYF.

This chain links TRBV10-2 with TRBJ2-7; 7 bases are a match to TRBD2. The CDR3 is made up of 14 amino acids. From germline, CDR1 is WSHSY and CDR2 SAAADI. V dropped 6 bases and J dropped 5; count of bases not matched to a gene: 10. The chain's CDR3 is CASSLGLGADEQYF. The CDR3 nucleotides are TGCGCCAGCAGCTTAGGACTAGGGGCTGACGAGCAGTACTTC.

The V call is TRBV13, the J call TRBJ1-2, with D unresolved. CDR3 size: 14 residues. Trimming took 3 bases from V and 7 from J, leaving 15 bases between them. Germline CDR1 and CDR2: PRHDT and FYEKMQ (reference sequence). The CDR3 region has the DNA TGTGCCAGCAGCTTTGGATCAGATGGAGTTGGCTACACCTTC. Its translation: CASSFGSDGVGYTF.

The chain employs TRBV2 and TRBJ2-3; tentatively, D is TRBD2 (5 bases). V was shortened by 1 base and J by 5 bases, with 13 bases between the two germline ends. Germline V gene sequence: CDR1 SNHLY, CDR2 FYNNEI. This CDR3 spans 15 amino acids. DNA of the CDR3: TGTGCCAGCAGTGAAGGTAGACGGGATGGAGATACGCAGTATTTT. Translating it yields CASSEGRRDGDTQYF.

V and J are TRBV13 and TRBJ1-5, with 9 positions matching TRBD1. From germline, CDR1 is PRHDT and CDR2 FYEKMQ (reference sequence). Trimming removed 5 bases from V and 3 bases from J; junction bases left unmatched: 2. The CDR3 is made up of 14 amino acids. CDR3 in amino acids: CASSRDRANQPQHF. The DNA of the CDR3 is TGTGCCAGCAGCAGGGACAGGGCCAATCAGCCCCAGCATTTT.

The chain's CDR3 is CASSQADRSREGYTF. The CDR3 nucleotides are TGTGCCAGCAGCCAAGCCGACAGGTCCAGGGAGGGCTACACCTTC. This chain connects TRBV4-2 to TRBJ1-2, with a tentative D call TRBD1 (6 bases). V lost 1 base to trimming and J lost 8 bases, with 17 bases between them. CDR3 length: 15 amino acids. CDR1 LGHNA and CDR2 YNFKEQ come from the germline V gene.

In DNA, the CDR3 is TGTGCCAGTACCACCCTTGCCAGTGACAGGGTCCAGGGCTCTGGAAACACCATATATTTT. Translated: CASTTLASDRVQGSGNTIYF. The rearrangement joins TRBV19 to TRBJ1-3, with TRBD1 identical over 7 bases. The CDR3 extends over 20 amino acids. The V and J ends lost 7 bases and 0 bases, in that order; junction bases with no gene match: 21. Germline V gene sequence: CDR1 LNHDA, CDR2 SQIVND (reference sequence).

This clone has just one count. The V gene is TRBV6-2 or TRBV6-3, the J gene TRBJ2-3; 11 bases map to TRBD2. The CDR3 is made up of 19 amino acids. Germline-derived CDR1 and CDR2 are MNHEY and SVGEGT. V lost 4 bases, J lost 0 bases, and 12 bases stayed unmatched. CDR3 sequence (DNA): TGTGCCAGCAGTTCCCTAGCGGGGGGCGGTAAACCTAGCACAGATACGCAGTATTTT. Translating gives CASSSLAGGGKPSTDTQYF.

The chain recombines TRBV7-2 with TRBJ2-7; D possibly corresponds to TRBD1 (6 bases). Per germline, CDR1 SGHTA and CDR2 FQGNSA. The CDR3 covers 14 residues. Deletions cut 5 bases from V and 7 bases from J, with 18 bases between. The CDR3 sequence: CASSQGQMHREQYF. CDR3 coding DNA: TGTGCCAGCAGCCAAGGACAGATGCATCGGGAGCAGTACTTC.